The T cell receptor (beta chain) under discussion was sequenced for a study of T cell changes during pregnancy in multiple sclerosis. Sequenced by immunoSEQ multiplex PCR; TCRdb stores in-frame clones only, minus some. The data show tens of thousands of clones, around 90% seen once. The sequence came from a female donor in good health, enrolled as a control in a pregnancy study. Material: CD4+ T cells from peripheral blood mononuclear cells, obtained after pregnancy.

The CDR3 is CASSLTQYQETQYF. CDR3 DNA: TGTGCCAGCAGTTTGACACAGTACCAAGAGACCCAGTACTTC. This chain links TRBV27 with TRBJ2-5; D gene ambiguous. Trimming removed 3 bases from V and 0 bases from J, with 8 bases in between. The germline CDR1 and CDR2 sequences are MNHEY and SMNVEV (reference sequence). CDR3 size: 14 residues.